One T cell receptor beta chain is described in this entry. The data originate from a study of cytomegalovirus exposure and HLA in healthy donors. PCR used 60 Vbeta primers and 13 Jbeta primers. TCRdb keeps only in-frame clones here, not all; method: immunoSEQ multiplex PCR. The sample includes around 70,000 clones. Germline CDR1 SGHVS, CDR2 FNYEAQ. CDR3 length: 19 amino acids. Trimming cost V 2 bases and J 4 bases, with 24 bases left between them. The receptor was derived from a boy between 5 and 17 years old in good health and CMV-seronegative. The sequenced sample was PBMCs. This rearrangement joins TRBV7-6 to TRBJ2-1; D remains ambiguous. DNA for the CDR3: TGTGCCAGCAGCTTATTCCGGCGGAGCTACTCCTCAGAATACAATGAGCAGTTCTTC. It specifies CASSLFRRSYSSEYNEQFF.